The rows below give T cell receptor beta chains drawn from one sample of a study of blood T cell repertoires in COVID-19. Produced via immunoSEQ multiplex PCR; TCRdb's table is partial and in-frame only. Among 35,000 or so clones listed, 90% were seen once. Sequencing used peripheral blood. All receptors derive from a human donor in a cohort sampled during active COVID-19. The CDR3 runs from the conserved cysteine through the conserved F or W. D genes are given only for firm matches. Only some rows state a clone size, as once, few, many or a class for expanded clones.

d_call j_call clone_size v_call cdr3_aa cdr3_nt
NA TRBJ1-5 NA TRBV18 CASSPRADNNQPQHF TGTGCCAGCTCACCACGGGCAGACAACAATCAGCCCCAGCATTTT
NA TRBJ2-1 NA TRBV29-1 CSVEERGLGNEQFF TGCAGCGTTGAAGAGAGAGGGTTAGGCAATGAGCAGTTCTTC
TRBD2 TRBJ2-1 NA TRBV5-5 CASSFRLAGSNEQFF TGTGCCAGCAGCTTCCGACTAGCGGGAAGCAATGAGCAGTTCTTC
NA TRBJ1-5 once TRBV7-9 CASSLDSTGNNQPQHF TGTGCCAGCAGCTTAGATAGTACAGGAAACAATCAGCCCCAGCATTTT
NA TRBJ1-2 NA TRBV2 CASRDTGNYGYTF TGTGCCAGCAGGGACACAGGGAACTATGGCTACACCTTC
TRBD2 TRBJ2-7 NA TRBV5-6 CASSLVASGRYEQYF TGTGCCAGCAGCTTGGTCGCTAGCGGGAGGTACGAGCAGTACTTC
TRBD2 TRBJ2-3 NA TRBV7-2 CASSRQGTSGKNTQYF TGTGCCAGCAGCCGGCAGGGGACTAGCGGGAAGAATACGCAGTATTTT
TRBD2 TRBJ2-3 NA TRBV28 CASSLAGASTDTQYF TGTGCCAGCAGTTTAGCGGGAGCAAGCACAGATACGCAGTATTTT
NA TRBJ2-7 NA TRBV5-1 CASSLTPGPSEQYF TGCGCCAGCAGCTTGACGCCAGGGCCCTCGGAGCAGTACTTC
TRBD1 TRBJ2-7 NA TRBV2 CASSRPGGEQYF TGTGCCAGCAGTCGCCCAGGGGGCGAGCAGTACTTC
NA TRBJ1-1 NA TRBV28 CANVTGMNTEAFF TGTGCCAACGTCACAGGCATGAACACTGAAGCTTTCTTT
NA TRBJ2-5 NA TRBV5-5 CASSLAVGAILSQETQYF TGTGCCAGCAGCTTGGCCGTGGGGGCGATTCTTTCACAAGAGACCCAGTACTTC
NA TRBJ1-3 NA TRBV5-6 CASSLKSDSGNTIYF TGTGCCAGCAGCTTGAAGTCAGACTCTGGAAACACCATATATTTT
NA TRBJ2-7 NA TRBV2 CASSDGTPASREQYF TGTGCCAGCAGTGACGGGACTCCTGCGTCTCGGGAGCAGTACTTC
TRBD2 TRBJ2-1 NA TRBV27 CASKPSGAPSYNEQFF TGTGCCAGCAAACCGAGCGGGGCTCCCTCCTACAATGAGCAGTTCTTC
NA TRBJ1-2 NA TRBV11-3 CASSAGPDGYTF TGTGCCAGCAGCGCAGGGCCGGATGGCTACACCTTC
NA TRBJ1-5 NA TRBV24-1 CATSSVSSNQPQHF TGTGCCACCAGTTCCGTATCTAGCAATCAGCCCCAGCATTTT
TRBD1 TRBJ2-7 NA TRBV18 CASSPRTGASYEQYF TGTGCCAGCTCACCCAGGACAGGGGCGTCCTACGAGCAGTACTTC
TRBD1 TRBJ2-2 NA TRBV7-9 CASSLGQGANTGELFF TGTGCCAGCAGCTTGGGACAGGGGGCGAACACCGGGGAGCTGTTTTTT
TRBD2 TRBJ2-3 NA TRBV5-1 CASALAGYTDTQYF TGCGCCAGCGCGCTAGCGGGATACACAGATACGCAGTATTTT
NA TRBJ2-7 few TRBV18 CASSPEALRGEQYF TGTGCCAGCTCACCAGAGGCCCTAAGGGGGGAGCAGTACTTC
TRBD2 TRBJ2-7 few TRBV5-6 CASSSGTSGRRDEQYF TGTGCCAGCAGTAGCGGGACTAGCGGCAGGAGGGACGAGCAGTACTTC
TRBD1 TRBJ1-4 NA TRBV9 CASSMGQDHEKLFF TGTGCCAGCAGCATGGGACAGGACCATGAAAAACTGTTTTTT
NA TRBJ2-7 medium-sized TRBV27 CASSLGGGEQYF TGTGCCAGCAGCCTAGGGGGTGGGGAGCAGTACTTC
NA TRBJ2-7 NA TRBV9 CASSLRDTSYEQYF TGTGCCAGCAGCCTCCGGGACACCTCCTACGAGCAGTACTTC
NA TRBJ2-4 NA TRBV5-5 CASSLTGLGNIQYF TGTGCCAGCAGCCTAACAGGTCTGGGAAACATTCAGTACTTC
TRBD1 TRBJ1-3 NA TRBV5-3 CARSLDPGQGRGNTIYF TGTGCCAGAAGCTTGGATCCGGGACAGGGACGTGGAAACACCATATATTTT